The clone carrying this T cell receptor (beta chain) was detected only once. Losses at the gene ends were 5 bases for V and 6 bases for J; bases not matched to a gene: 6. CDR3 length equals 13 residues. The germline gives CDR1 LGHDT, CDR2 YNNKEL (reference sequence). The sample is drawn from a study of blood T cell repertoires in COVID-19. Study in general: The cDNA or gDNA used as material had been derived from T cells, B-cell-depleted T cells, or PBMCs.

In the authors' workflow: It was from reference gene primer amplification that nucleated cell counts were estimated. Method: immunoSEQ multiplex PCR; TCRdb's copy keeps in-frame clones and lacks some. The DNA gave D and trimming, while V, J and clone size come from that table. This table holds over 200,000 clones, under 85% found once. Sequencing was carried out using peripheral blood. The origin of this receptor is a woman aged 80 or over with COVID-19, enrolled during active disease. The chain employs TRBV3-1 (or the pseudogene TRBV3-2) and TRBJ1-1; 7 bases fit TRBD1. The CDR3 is CASSTRQGAEAFF. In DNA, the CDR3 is TGTGCCAGCAGCACCCGACAGGGTGCTGAAGCTTTCTTT.